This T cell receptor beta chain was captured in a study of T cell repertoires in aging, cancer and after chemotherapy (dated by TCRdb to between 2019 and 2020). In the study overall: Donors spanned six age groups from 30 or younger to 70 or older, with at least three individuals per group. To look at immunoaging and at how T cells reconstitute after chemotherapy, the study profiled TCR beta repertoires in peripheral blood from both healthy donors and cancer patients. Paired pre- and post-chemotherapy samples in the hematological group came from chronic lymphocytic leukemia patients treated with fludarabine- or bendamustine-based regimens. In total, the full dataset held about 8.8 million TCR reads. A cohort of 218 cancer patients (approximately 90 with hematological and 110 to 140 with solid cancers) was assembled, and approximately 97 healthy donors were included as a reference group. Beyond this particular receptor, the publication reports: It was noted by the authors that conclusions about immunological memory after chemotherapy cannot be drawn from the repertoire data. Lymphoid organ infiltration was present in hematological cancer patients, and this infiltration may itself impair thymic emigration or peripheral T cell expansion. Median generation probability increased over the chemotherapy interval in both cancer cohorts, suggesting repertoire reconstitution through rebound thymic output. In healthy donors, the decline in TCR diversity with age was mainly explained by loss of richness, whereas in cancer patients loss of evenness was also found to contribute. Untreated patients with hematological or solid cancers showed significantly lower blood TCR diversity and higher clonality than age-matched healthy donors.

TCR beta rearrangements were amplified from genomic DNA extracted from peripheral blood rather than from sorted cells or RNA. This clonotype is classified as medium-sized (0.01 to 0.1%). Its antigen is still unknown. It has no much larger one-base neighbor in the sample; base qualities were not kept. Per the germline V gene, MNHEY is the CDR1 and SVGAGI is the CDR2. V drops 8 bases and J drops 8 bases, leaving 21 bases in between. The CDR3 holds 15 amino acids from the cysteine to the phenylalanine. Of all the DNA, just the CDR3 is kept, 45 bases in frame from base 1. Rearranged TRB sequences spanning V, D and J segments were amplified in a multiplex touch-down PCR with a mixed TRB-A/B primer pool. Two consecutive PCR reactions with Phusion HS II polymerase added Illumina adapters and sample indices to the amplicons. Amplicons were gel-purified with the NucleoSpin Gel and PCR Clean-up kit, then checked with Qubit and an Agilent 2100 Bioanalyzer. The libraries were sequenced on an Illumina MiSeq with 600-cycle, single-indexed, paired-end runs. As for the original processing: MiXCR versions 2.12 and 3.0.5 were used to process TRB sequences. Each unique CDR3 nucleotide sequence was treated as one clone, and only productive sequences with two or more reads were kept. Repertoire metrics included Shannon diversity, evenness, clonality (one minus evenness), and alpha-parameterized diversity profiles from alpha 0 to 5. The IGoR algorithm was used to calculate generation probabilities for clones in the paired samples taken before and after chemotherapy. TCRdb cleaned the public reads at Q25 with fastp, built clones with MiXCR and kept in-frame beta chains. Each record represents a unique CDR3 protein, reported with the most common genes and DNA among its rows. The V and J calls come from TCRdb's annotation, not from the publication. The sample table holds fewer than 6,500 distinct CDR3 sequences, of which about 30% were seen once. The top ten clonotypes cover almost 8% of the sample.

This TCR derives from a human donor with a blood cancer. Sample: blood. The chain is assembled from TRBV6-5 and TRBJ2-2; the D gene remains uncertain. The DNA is TGTGCCAGCCCAAGGTTGGCCCTTTTGGGGGGGGAGCTGTTTTTT. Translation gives CASPRLALLGGELFF.